This entry describes one TCR beta chain. Its antigen is as yet unknown. This specimen belongs to a study of somatic mutations in cytotoxic T cells in rheumatoid arthritis. Study overall: After diagnosis, patient blood (about 27 ml EDTA) was drawn right away, before any treatment was given. Including V beta1+ cells that were sequenced for TCRB, some T-cell populations stained with V beta antibodies were flow-sorted at nearly 100% purity.

Trimming pared 4 bases from V and 2 bases from J, leaving 13 bases between. This CDR3 region has 15 residues. Germline values: CDR1 SGHKS, CDR2 YYEKEE (reference sequence). The protocol was immunoSEQ multiplex PCR, while the TCRdb copy is restricted to in-frame clones and leaves out a portion. The sample holds about 14,000 clones; under 85% are singletons and the top ten take approximately 15%. The study, taken as a whole, reports: Healthy controls showed no age-related rise in CD8+ clonality, whereas rheumatoid arthritis patients did.

The clonotype comes from an adult with rheumatoid arthritis. The material sequenced was CD8+ T cells sorted from blood. This chain uses TRBV5-5 with TRBJ2-1, with D perhaps assigned TRBD1 or TRBD2 (5 bases each). CDR3 loop: CASSHGTEPYNEQFF. The CDR3 DNA is TGTGCCAGCAGCCATGGGACGGAACCCTACAATGAGCAGTTCTTC.